The clone carrying this T cell receptor beta chain was seen repeatedly, ten times or more. V gave up 5 bases and J gave up 1 base, with 12 bases separating them. The CDR3 runs to 14 residues. Germline values: CDR1 LGHNT, CDR2 FRNRAP. This entry belongs to a study of T cells in Graves' hyperthyroidism and ophthalmopathy. RNA transcripts yielded amplified TCR beta CDR3 regions. The primer set for the first-round RT-PCR of the TCR CDR3 was HTBI. TCRdb itself ran the multiplex PCR reads through MiXCR, one entry per CDR3 protein. The sample carries 300,000 to 500,000 distinct CDR3 sequences, around an eighth recorded once.

This chain connects TRBV12-5 to TRBJ2-7; D unresolved. This TCR was sampled from a man aged 50 or older with Graves' ophthalmopathy. Sequencing used blood. CDR3 residues: CASGPPGQSYEQYF. The CDR3 DNA reads TGTGCTAGTGGTCCCCCCGGGCAGTCCTACGAGCAGTACTTC. The complete variable domain, with remaining parts taken from reference TRBV12-5 and TRBJ2-7, reads DARVTQTPRHKVTEMGQEVTMRCQPILGHNTVFWYRQTMMQGLELLAYFRNRAPLDDSGMPKDRFSAEMPDATLATLKIQPSEPRDSAVYFCASGPPGQSYEQYFGPGTRLTVT.